The clone carrying this TCR beta chain was observed a handful of times. TCRdb processed the 5' RACE reads anew with MiXCR; each CDR3 protein has one entry. The data contain about 180,000 distinct CDR3 sequences, around 20% of them singletons. The CDR3 length is 13 residues. Between the trimmed V and J ends, which lost 1 base and 2 bases, there was a span of 5 bases. Germline V gene sequence: CDR1 LGHDT, CDR2 YNNKEL (reference sequence). This sample is drawn from a study of T-cell memory formation after mild COVID-19. The receptor's source is a man aged 18-30 years who had mild COVID-19 (a few samples of this study predate the infection). Cell type and time point are not known. J is TRBJ1-1 and V is TRBV3-1; no definite D call. Specimen: PBMCs or a T cell subset sorted from them (not recorded which). DNA for the CDR3: TGTGCCAGCAGCCAAGTCAGAAACACTGAAGCTTTCTTT. Protein: CASSQVRNTEAFF.